This paragraph covers one T cell receptor beta chain sequence. The CDR3 length is 15 residues. Germline loops: CDR1 MNHEY, CDR2 SVGAGI. The junction had 6 bases not matched to a gene; V was cut back by 4 bases and J by 7 bases. The data belong to a study of shared clonotypes between healthy human individuals. The protocol was immunoSEQ multiplex PCR, while the TCRdb copy is restricted to in-frame clones and leaves out a portion. The sample lists a few million clones; more than 90% were seen once. The TCR sequence derives from a man aged 18 to 30 in good health. The sequencing input was naive CD4+ T cells sorted from blood. Subset given: CD45RA+ positively selected. The chain combines TRBV6-5 with TRBJ1-6; 8 nucleotides match TRBD1. The CDR3 here is CASSSRTGSNSPLHF. CDR3 nucleotides: TGTGCCAGCAGTTCCAGGACAGGGAGCAATTCACCCCTCCACTTT.